A single sample is the source of the 26 T cell receptor beta chains below, sequenced in a study of T-cell reconstitution after alpha-beta-depleted transplantation in children. Molecular barcoding with unique molecular identifiers was used for the TCRbeta library. TCRdb re-derived calls from the PCR reads in MiXCR, one entry per CDR3 protein. The sample records a few hundred thousand distinct CDR3 sequences, 9.9% being singletons. The sequencing here drew on PBMCs from the stem cell graft donor, taken from the stem cell graft. The receptor source for this set is a human donor who donated a stem cell graft to a child with SCID.

This clonotype occurred many times. The CDR3 region is CASSDGVQGANVLTF. CDR3 nucleotide sequence: TGTGCCAGCAGTGATGGTGTCCAGGGGGCCAACGTCCTGACTTTC. V usage is TRBV25-1 and J usage is TRBJ2-6; no firm D call. CDR1 is MGHDK and CDR2 is SYGVNS in the germline V gene. This CDR3 is 15 amino acids long. V lost 3 bases and J 4 bases, leaving 10 bases between the germline ends.

This sequence joins TRBV20-1 and TRBJ2-1; 9 nucleotides match TRBD2. The length of the CDR3 is 16 residues. Germline V gives CDR1 DFQATT, CDR2 SNEGSKA (reference sequence). With 3 bases clipped from V and 2 bases from J, the junction kept 8 bases outside the gene matches. CDR3 protein: CSASAWERGAYNEQFF. The DNA for the CDR3 is TGCAGTGCTAGCGCCTGGGAGCGGGGGGCCTACAATGAGCAGTTCTTC.

This clonotype was counted a few times. The chain uses TRBV7-3 and TRBJ2-1; D ambiguous. This CDR3 is built from 13 residues. Germline lookup yields CDR1 SGHTA and CDR2 FQGTGA. Trimming cost V 1 base and J 10 bases, with 11 bases left between them. The CDR3 nucleotides are TGTGCCAGCAGCTTAATTGGTGCTGGCGAGCAGTTCTTC. Amino acid sequence: CASSLIGAGEQFF.

A few counts support this clonotype. The chain is built from TRBV12-3 or TRBV12-4 and TRBJ1-3; D perhaps matches TRBD1 (6 bases). The CDR3 extends over 15 amino acids. V gave up 7 bases and J gave up 3 bases, with 16 bases separating them. CDR3 loop: CASTQTGDLGNTIYF. The CDR3 nucleotides are TGTGCCAGCACCCAGACAGGAGATCTTGGAAACACCATATATTTT.

This clonotype appeared a few times. This rearrangement joins TRBV6-1 to TRBJ2-1, with 10 positions matching TRBD2. The V gene end was trimmed by 1 base and the J gene end by 5 bases; junction bases not matched to a gene: 8. Germline V gene sequence: CDR1 MNHNS, CDR2 SASEGT. The CDR3 loop spans 17 amino acids. The DNA for the CDR3 is TGTGCCAGCAGTGAAGGGCCCTGGCTAGCGGGGGACAATGAGCAGTTCTTC. This encodes CASSEGPWLAGDNEQFF.

This clonotype has a handful of counts. The gene calls are TRBV12-3 or TRBV12-4 and TRBJ2-1; no definite D call. Trimming shortened V by 6 bases and J by 8 bases, and 8 bases separated the two germline ends. CDR3 size: 11 residues. Here the CDR3 reads CASSSFHEQFF. CDR3 DNA: TGTGCCAGCAGCTCGTTCCATGAGCAGTTCTTC.

The chain links TRBV5-1 to TRBJ2-1, with TRBD1 as a possible D gene (5 bases). CDR1 SGHRS and CDR2 YFSETQ come from the germline V gene. Between the trimmed V and J ends, which lost 3 bases and 10 bases, there was a span of 17 bases. The CDR3 extends over 14 amino acids. The CDR3 here is CASSSQGRVTEQFF. The CDR3 nucleotides read TGCGCCAGCAGCTCCCAGGGTAGGGTGACGGAGCAGTTCTTC.

This clonotype was detected only a few times. The chain is built from TRBV27 and TRBJ2-1; D is perhaps TRBD2 (6 bases). The CDR3 runs 14 residues. Trimming left V 8 bases short and J 7 bases short, with 18 bases between. In germline, CDR1 is MNHEY, CDR2 SMNVEV (reference sequence). The CDR3 is CASRLRGLENEQFF. The CDR3 nucleotides read TGTGCCAGCCGACTTCGGGGGTTGGAGAATGAGCAGTTCTTC.

J is TRBJ1-5 and V is TRBV5-5, with D hard to call. The CDR3 has 14 residues. V shed 0 bases and J shed 4 bases, with 8 bases lying between them. In germline, CDR1 is SGHKS, CDR2 YYEKEE (reference sequence). The DNA for the CDR3 is TGTGCCAGCAGCTTGGAGGGAGTTAATCAGCCCCAGCATTTT. This translates into CASSLEGVNQPQHF. The full variable domain, rest sourced from reference TRBV5-5 and TRBJ1-5, is DAGVTQSPTHLIKTRGQQVTLRCSPISGHKSVSWYQQVLGQGPQFIFQYYEKEERGRGNFPDRFSARQFPNYSSELNVNALLLGDSALYLCASSLEGVNQPQHFGDGTRLSIL.

This clonotype was counted between two and nine times. The chain joins TRBV7-9 to TRBJ1-1; D possibly corresponds to TRBD1 (5 bases). The V and J ends lost 0 bases and 5 bases respectively, with 13 bases between them. CDR3 length: 15 residues. Germline V gene data show CDR1 as SEHNR and CDR2 as FQNEAQ (reference sequence). The CDR3 DNA is TGTGCCAGCAGCTTAGCGGGGGGAGTAAGGACTGAAGCTTTCTTT. It translates to CASSLAGGVRTEAFF. Looking up the rest from reference TRBV7-9 and TRBJ1-1 gives the full variable domain: DTGVSQNPRHKITKRGQNVTFRCDPISEHNRLYWYRQTLGQGPEFLTYFQNEAQLEKSRLLSDRFSAERPKGSFSTLEIQRTEQGDSAMYLCASSLAGGVRTEAFFGQGTRLTVV.

This clonotype was seen a few times. V is TRBV5-1 and J is TRBJ1-3; no firm D call. Deletions cut 6 bases from V and 5 bases from J, with 18 bases between. Germline V CDR1 and CDR2: SGHRS, YFSETQ. The CDR3 has 15 amino acids. The CDR3 coding sequence is TGCGCCAGCACCCAAGATGAGTGGGGAAGAAACACCATATATTTT. It is translated as CASTQDEWGRNTIYF. Complete variable domain (other parts from reference TRBV5-1 and TRBJ1-3): KAGVTQTPRYLIKTRGQQVTLSCSPISGHRSVSWYQQTPGQGLQFLFEYFSETQRNKGNFPGRFSGRQFSNSRSEMNVSTLELGDSALYLCASTQDEWGRNTIYFGEGSWLTVV.

The rearrangement joins TRBV6-5 to TRBJ1-2; D remains ambiguous. Deletions cut 4 bases from V and 0 bases from J, with 9 bases between. Germline CDR1 reads MNHEY; CDR2 reads SVGAGI. This CDR3 is 14 amino acids long. The CDR3 here is CASSLLGANYGYTF. The CDR3 DNA is TGTGCCAGCAGTTTACTCGGCGCTAACTATGGCTACACCTTC.

This clonotype showed up just a few times. V is TRBV10-1 and J is TRBJ2-2; no clear D. The CDR3 contains 16 residues. The V gene lost 6 bases and the J gene lost 7 bases, with 21 bases spanning the gap. Germline V CDR1 and CDR2: WNHNN, SYGVQD (reference sequence). In DNA form, the CDR3 reads TGCGCCAGCAGCGATCATGGCTTGGGGTTTGACGGGGAGCTGTTTTTT. Translation: CASSDHGLGFDGELFF.

In nucleotides, the CDR3 is TGTGCCAGTAGTACGGGGTCGTGGACAGGGAGCAATGAGCAGTTCTTC. Its protein is CASSTGSWTGSNEQFF. The chain uses TRBV19 and TRBJ2-1; 8 positions match TRBD1. V was clipped by 4 bases and J by 6 bases; unmatched bases: 11. CDR3 length equals 16 residues. Germline V gene sequence: CDR1 LNHDA, CDR2 SQIVND (reference sequence).

V and J are TRBV7-9 and TRBJ1-2, with unresolved D. CDR3 size: 12 residues. The V and J ends lost 5 bases and 4 bases respectively, with 8 bases between them. Germline loops: CDR1 SEHNR, CDR2 FQNEAQ (reference sequence). The CDR3 reads CASSRASYGYTF. The CDR3 DNA is TGTGCCAGCAGCCGGGCATCCTATGGCTACACCTTC.

The chain carries TRBV5-1 and TRBJ2-7; 9 bases are a match to TRBD1. The ends lost 5 bases at V and 1 base at J; junction bases unmatched: 13. The CDR3 loop spans 17 amino acids. The germline V gene encodes CDR1 SGHRS and CDR2 YFSETQ. CDR3 protein: CASRPSPGQGLSYEQYF. The CDR3 DNA follows: TGCGCCAGCAGACCCTCTCCGGGACAGGGTTTGTCCTACGAGCAGTACTTC. Using reference TRBV5-1 and TRBJ2-7 for the parts outside the CDR3, the full variable domain is KAGVTQTPRYLIKTRGQQVTLSCSPISGHRSVSWYQQTPGQGLQFLFEYFSETQRNKGNFPGRFSGRQFSNSRSEMNVSTLELGDSALYLCASRPSPGQGLSYEQYFGPGTRLTVT.

This clonotype was detected many times. The chain recombines TRBV12-3 or TRBV12-4 with TRBJ2-3, with no clear D. The CDR3 consists of 12 residues. V dropped 4 bases and J dropped 4 bases, with 6 bases sitting between them. The CDR3, as DNA: TGTGCCAGCAGTTCCACAGCAGATACGCAGTATTTT. Amino acid sequence: CASSSTADTQYF.

The chain joins TRBV2 to TRBJ1-4; TRBD1 aligns across 8 bases. The junction had 2 bases not matched to a gene; V was cut back by 3 bases and J by 5 bases. The CDR3 consists of 14 residues. Germline CDR1 reads SNHLY; CDR2 reads FYNNEI. The CDR3, as DNA: TGTGCCAGCAGTGATAGGACAGGGAATGAAAAACTGTTTTTT. Amino acid sequence: CASSDRTGNEKLFF. The full variable domain, rest sourced from reference TRBV2 and TRBJ1-4, is EPEVTQTPSHQVTQMGQEVILRCVPISNHLYFYWYRQILGQKVEFLVSFYNNEISEKSEIFDDQFSVERPDGSNFTLKIRSTKLEDSAMYFCASSDRTGNEKLFFGSGTQLSVL.

In its sample, this clonotype was seen a few times. The chain joins TRBV10-3 to TRBJ2-7, with 7 positions matching TRBD1. The CDR3 extends over 14 amino acids. Losses at the gene ends were 7 bases for V and 0 bases for J; bases not matched to a gene: 6. Looked up from germline, CDR1 is ENHRY and CDR2 is SYGVKD. The CDR3 DNA reads as TGTGCCATCAAGGGGGACAGTAGCTCCTACGAGCAGTACTTC. Residues: CAIKGDSSSYEQYF.

This clonotype has only a few counts. The chain combines TRBV10-2 with TRBJ1-6; D possibly corresponds to TRBD1 (5 bases). Deletions cut 6 bases from V and 5 bases from J, with 11 bases between. Germline V gene sequence: CDR1 WSHSY, CDR2 SAAADI. The length of the CDR3 is 14 residues. CDR3 amino acids: CASRRGRNNSPLHF. CDR3 coding DNA: TGCGCCAGCAGGCGGGGACGGAATAATTCACCCCTCCACTTT.

This clonotype has only a few counts. This chain joins TRBV29-1 and TRBJ2-1, with a weak D call TRBD2 (8 bases). Trimming stripped 6 bases from V and 13 bases from J, with 28 bases between. Germline lookup yields CDR1 SQVTM and CDR2 ANQGSEA. The CDR3 is 15 amino acids. The CDR3 DNA reads TGCAGCGTCTCTTCCGGGACAGAAGTCGGGGGGGGACAGTTCTTC. This encodes CSVSSGTEVGGGQFF.

The chain recombines TRBV10-3 with TRBJ2-1, with 14 bases matching TRBD2. V gave up 6 bases and J gave up 3 bases; unmatched junction bases: 10. CDR1 and CDR2 from the germline V gene are ENHRY and SYGVKD. The CDR3 runs to 18 residues. CDR3 loop: CAISSGTSGGNYYNEQFF. The CDR3 DNA reads as TGTGCCATCAGCTCCGGGACTAGCGGGGGAAACTACTACAATGAGCAGTTCTTC.

V is TRBV10-2 and J is TRBJ2-1; a weak D match, TRBD2 (5 bases). The CDR3 extends over 13 amino acids. V shed 11 bases and J shed 4 bases, with 15 bases lying between them. In germline, CDR1 is WSHSY, CDR2 SAAADI. The CDR3 DNA sequence: TGCGCCTCCTGGGGTAGGGAGTACAATGAGCAGTTCTTC. This codes for CASWGREYNEQFF.

Concerning this clonotype: This may come from a read error, since a much larger clone is one base off. This chain links TRBV29-1 with TRBJ2-3, with 8 bases fitting TRBD1. In germline, CDR1 is SQVTM, CDR2 ANQGSEA. CDR3 length: 14 residues. The CDR3 nucleotides read TGCTGCGTTATGGGACAGGTTGTTGGGGATACGCAGTATTTT. Its translation: CCVMGQVVGDTQYF.

The rearrangement uses TRBV19 and TRBJ1-4; a possible D gene is TRBD1 (5 bases). The CDR3 runs 15 residues. Germline CDR1 and CDR2: LNHDA and SQIVND (reference sequence). V was shortened by 4 bases and J by 1 base, with 10 bases between the two germline ends. CDR3: CASSTLGETNEKLFF. DNA of the CDR3: TGTGCCAGTAGTACATTGGGGGAAACTAATGAAAAACTGTTTTTT. The full variable domain, its missing parts supplied by reference TRBV19 and TRBJ1-4, is DGGITQSPKYLFRKEGQNVTLSCEQNLNHDAMYWYRQDPGQGLRLIYYSQIVNDFQKGDIAEGYSVSREKKESFPLTVTSAQKNPTAFYLCASSTLGETNEKLFFGSGTQLSVL.

This clonotype was detected a few times. CDR3 in amino acids: CASRRQGSTEAFF. In DNA, the CDR3 is TGTGCCAGTCGAAGACAGGGGAGCACTGAAGCTTTCTTT. The chain combines TRBV6-1 with TRBJ1-1; 8 bases line up with TRBD1. Germline CDR1 is MNHNS and CDR2 is SASEGT. Trimming cost V 9 bases and J 4 bases; bases outside gene matches: 7. CDR3 size: 13 residues.